This TCR beta chain was observed in a study of shared clonotypes between healthy human individuals. General study points: The study sampled only blood, and tissue repertoires likely differ.

Authors' methods: ImmunoSEQ output lacked quality scores and full-length reads, limiting matched filtering. The repertoire was sequenced with immunoSEQ multiplex PCR; TCRdb's copy has only in-frame clones and lacks some. V, J and clone size were drawn from that table, and D and trimming were deduced from the DNA. The table records some 500,000 clones, less than 96% of them present only once. The CDR3 length is 14 residues. With 4 bases removed from V and 5 bases from J, the gap between germline ends came to 14 bases. Germline assignment: CDR1 MNHNS and CDR2 SASEGT. On this clone: What it binds is not known.

The sequence came from a woman aged 30 to 39 in good health. The sequenced material came from naive CD4+ T cells sorted from blood. Sample subset: CD45RA+ positively selected. The chain carries TRBV6-1 and TRBJ2-5; D gene ambiguous. The CDR3 region is CASSALAPEETQYF. DNA for the CDR3: TGTGCCAGCAGTGCTCTTGCTCCTGAGGAGACCCAGTACTTC.